The 31 T cell receptor beta chains below all came from one sample that was sequenced in a study of vaccination effects on CD4 cells after COVID-19. The method was immunoSEQ multiplex PCR; TCRdb's version includes in-frame clones alone and lacks a portion of them. The data show 60,000 to 80,000 clones, 70% to 85% seen once. The antigens of these receptors remain unknown. Culture lasted about ten days before CD4+ T cell isolation. Every participant took two doses of the BNT162b2 or mRNA-1273 vaccine. Sequencing was performed on CD4+ T cells from PBMCs cultured without peptide, taken after COVID-19 vaccination. The origin of the receptors is a human donor who received a COVID-19 vaccine.

Written as DNA, the CDR3 is TGCGCCAGCAGCCAAGATAGAGGGAAATATAATTCACCCCTCCACTTT. It specifies CASSQDRGKYNSPLHF. The chain recombines TRBV4-1 with TRBJ1-6; D ambiguous. V lost 0 bases, J lost 4 bases, and 10 bases lay in between. The CDR3 sequence is 16 residues long. CDR1 and CDR2 (germline): MGHRA, YSYEKL.

The CDR3, as DNA: TGTGCCACCAGTGATTTTGGAGGGGTTGGCTACACCTTC. Amino acid sequence: CATSDFGGVGYTF. V is TRBV24-1 and J is TRBJ1-2, with D possibly being TRBD1 (5 bases). This CDR3 has 13 residues. CDR1 is KGHDR and CDR2 is SFDVKD in the germline V gene. With 1 base removed from V and 7 bases from J, the gap between germline ends came to 9 bases.

The gene calls are TRBV29-1 and TRBJ1-4; 9 bases line up with TRBD1. The germline V gene has CDR1 SQVTM and CDR2 ANQGSEA. The CDR3 covers 12 residues. The J segment lost 7 bases and the V segment lost 8 bases, leaving 5 bases of the junction unmatched. The CDR3 sequence is CSFTGGGEKLFF. The CDR3 DNA follows: TGCAGCTTTACAGGGGGCGGTGAAAAACTGTTTTTT.

This chain joins TRBV9 and TRBJ2-1; 7 bases align to TRBD2. This CDR3 has 15 amino acids. V trimming: 0 bases; J trimming: 0 bases; junction bases outside the gene matches: 0. Germline V gives CDR1 SGDLS, CDR2 YYNGEE. Written as DNA, the CDR3 is TGTGCCAGCAGCGTAGGGACTAGCTCCTACAATGAGCAGTTCTTC. This translates into CASSVGTSSYNEQFF.

The chain employs TRBV12-3 or TRBV12-4 and TRBJ2-7, with D possibly being TRBD1 (5 bases). Trimming pared 3 bases from V and 5 bases from J, leaving 8 bases between. The CDR3 runs 12 residues. This chain's CDR3 is CASSLGQNEQYV. Written as DNA, the CDR3 is TGTGCCAGCAGTTTGGGGCAGAACGAGCAGTACGTC.

The chain carries TRBV3-1 (or the pseudogene TRBV3-2) and TRBJ1-6; TRBD1 is a possible D gene (6 bases). CDR1 LGHDT and CDR2 YNNKEL come from the germline V gene (reference sequence). Trimming stripped 1 base from V and 7 bases from J, with 11 bases between. The CDR3 loop spans 15 amino acids. CDR3 sequence reads: CASSQGGPLNSPLHF. Here the CDR3 DNA reads TGTGCCAGCAGCCAAGGGGGGCCCCTAAATTCACCCCTCCACTTT.

This chain connects TRBV20-1 to TRBJ1-2; 10 bases fit TRBD1. This CDR3 has 13 residues. Germline values: CDR1 DFQATT, CDR2 SNEGSKA (reference sequence). V lost 3 bases and J lost 4; bases outside the gene matches: 2. The CDR3 protein is CSASGQGGYGYTF. Written as DNA, the CDR3 is TGCAGTGCTAGTGGACAGGGGGGCTATGGCTACACCTTC.

The V and J genes are TRBV28 and TRBJ2-7; TRBD2 agrees at 8 bases. V lost 6 bases to trimming and J lost 7 bases; unmatched junction nucleotides: 8. CDR3 length: 13 residues. In germline, CDR1 is MDHEN, CDR2 SYDVKM. CDR3 loop: CASRRSGVGEQYV. As DNA, the CDR3 is TGTGCCAGCAGACGTAGCGGGGTGGGGGAGCAGTACGTC.

This clone has only a few counts. The chain couples TRBV25-1 to TRBJ1-3, with D tentatively TRBD1 (6 bases). Trimming cost V 4 bases and J 3 bases, with 16 bases left between them. Per germline, CDR1 MGHDK and CDR2 SYGVNS. CDR3 length: 16 amino acids. The CDR3 DNA sequence: TGTGCCAGCAGTGTCCCGAGGGGGGGGAGTGGAAACACCATATATTTT. Translation: CASSVPRGGSGNTIYF.

V and J are TRBV18 and TRBJ1-2, with D maybe TRBD1 (5 bases). The V end lost 6 bases, the J end lost 2 bases, and 10 bases lay between the germline ends. Germline CDR1 is KGHSH and CDR2 is LQKENI. CDR3 length: 13 residues. The CDR3 region has the DNA TGTGCCAGCTCTCAGCCAGGGAACTATGGCTACACCTTC. Translated: CASSQPGNYGYTF.

J is TRBJ2-1 and V is TRBV11-3, with 7 bases matching TRBD2. Germline CDR1 is SGHNT and CDR2 is YENEEA. V lost 3 bases and J lost 7; bases outside the gene matches: 9. This CDR3 comprises 15 residues. The CDR3 protein is CASSLDGGVRNEQFF. The CDR3, as DNA: TGTGCCAGCAGCTTGGATGGGGGGGTGAGGAATGAGCAGTTCTTC.

This clone has only one observation. V usage is TRBV6-4 and J usage is TRBJ2-7, with a possible D match to TRBD2 (6 bases). The CDR3 contains 13 residues. Germline CDR1 and CDR2: MRHNA and SNTAGT. Trimming shortened V by 6 bases and J by 0 bases, and 9 bases separated the two germline ends. The CDR3 DNA follows: TGTGCCAGCAGGGGACTGGACTCCTACGAGCAGTACGTC. Residues: CASRGLDSYEQYV.

The CDR3 region is CASSWAGATNEKLFF. The DNA for the CDR3 is TGTGCCAGCAGCTGGGCAGGGGCAACTAATGAAAAACTGTTTTTT. The rearrangement joins TRBV7-9 to TRBJ1-4; TRBD1 is a possible D gene (6 bases). Germline values: CDR1 SEHNR, CDR2 FQNEAQ (reference sequence). V lost 4 bases to trimming and J lost 0 bases, with 9 bases between them. This CDR3 is 15 amino acids long.

The chain combines TRBV2 with TRBJ2-3; 8 positions agree with TRBD2. The J segment lost 1 base and the V segment lost 8 bases, leaving 2 bases of the junction unmatched. The CDR3 runs 13 residues. CDR1 is SNHLY and CDR2 is FYNNEI in the germline V gene. The CDR3, as DNA: TGTGCCAGCTACGGGGGGGGCACAGATACGCAGTATTTT. It translates to CASYGGGTDTQYF.

This chain joins TRBV6-5 and TRBJ2-5; the D is unclear. V lost 6 bases, J lost 1 base, and 9 bases lay in between. This CDR3 spans 13 amino acids. Per the germline V gene, CDR1 is MNHEY and CDR2 is SVGAGI. CDR3 region: CASRLSTQETQYF. CDR3 coding DNA: TGTGCCAGCAGGTTGTCCACCCAAGAGACCCAGTACTTC.

The V and J genes are TRBV12-5 and TRBJ1-1; maybe TRBD1 (5 bases). With 1 base removed from V and 5 bases from J, the gap between germline ends came to 11 bases. The germline CDR1 and CDR2 sequences are LGHNT and FRNRAP. The length of the CDR3 is 14 residues. This CDR3 reads CASGLGGQGTEAFF. The DNA for the CDR3 is TGTGCTAGTGGTTTGGGGGGTCAGGGAACTGAAGCTTTCTTT.

A few counts support this clone. The gene calls are TRBV4-2 and TRBJ2-2, with TRBD2 matching over 9 bases. V lost 1 base and J lost 6; bases outside the gene matches: 6. Germline CDR1 reads LGHNA; CDR2 reads YNFKEQ. The CDR3 totals 16 residues. In nucleotides, the CDR3 is TGTGCCAGCAGCCAAGGCCTAGCGGGGCGTCCCGGGGAGCTGTTTTTT. This translates into CASSQGLAGRPGELFF.

The chain recombines TRBV9 with TRBJ2-3; TRBD2 matches at 16 bases. Unmatched junction bases numbered 3, after V lost 2 bases and J lost 3 bases. CDR3 size: 17 residues. Germline V gene sequence: CDR1 SGDLS, CDR2 YYNGEE. Here the CDR3 DNA reads TGTGCCAGCAGCGTGGGACTAGCGGGGGGGAAGACAGATACGCAGTATTTT. The encoded protein is CASSVGLAGGKTDTQYF.

The chain combines TRBV7-3 with TRBJ2-2; D possibly corresponds to TRBD1 (5 bases). Germline V gives CDR1 SGHTA, CDR2 FQGTGA. This CDR3 has 17 residues. Between the trimmed V and J ends, which lost 6 bases and 4 bases, there was a span of 21 bases. The CDR3 DNA reads TGTGCCAGCAGACCTCCTACAGGCCCCTTCGCCACCGGGGAGCTGTTTTTT. It encodes CASRPPTGPFATGELFF.

The rearrangement uses TRBV24-1 and TRBJ2-1, with TRBD2 matching over 8 bases. CDR3 length equals 16 residues. The V and J ends lost 0 bases and 3 bases, in that order; junction bases with no gene match: 3. The V gene's germline CDR1 is KGHDR and CDR2 SFDVKD. Written as DNA, the CDR3 is TGTGCCACCAGTGATTTGCAAGCGGGGGTCTACAATGAGCAGTTCTTC. Encoded protein: CATSDLQAGVYNEQFF.

The chain employs TRBV7-9 and TRBJ1-1; unclear D gene. The CDR3 totals 14 residues. The V end lost 1 base, the J end lost 7 bases, and 13 bases lay between the germline ends. Germline V CDR1 and CDR2: SEHNR, FQNEAQ (reference sequence). CDR3 loop: CASSLDPGSDEAFF. DNA for the CDR3: TGTGCCAGCAGCTTAGATCCGGGGTCTGATGAAGCTTTCTTT.

This clone came up a few times. J is TRBJ2-2 and V is TRBV29-1; TRBD2 is a possible D gene (7 bases). Germline values: CDR1 SQVTM, CDR2 ANQGSEA. CDR3 length: 14 amino acids. The CDR3 region has the DNA TGCACCATAAGGGGGGGGGCGAACACCGGGGAGCTGTTTTTT. Translated, it gives CTIRGGANTGELFF.

This clone came up many times. The CDR3 coding sequence is TGTGCCAGCAGCTTGGCTGCAGGGTGGGTCACTGAAGCTTTCTTT. Translating gives CASSLAAGWVTEAFF. The chain links TRBV5-8 to TRBJ1-1, with a possible D match to TRBD1 (5 bases). From germline, CDR1 is SGHTS and CDR2 YDEGEE. The CDR3 contains 15 residues. V was shortened by 0 bases and J by 4 bases, with 13 bases between the two germline ends.

This sequence joins TRBV5-1 and TRBJ2-4, with TRBD1 identical over 7 bases. The trim removed 4 bases at V and 7 bases at J, leaving 11 bases unmatched. The CDR3 totals 15 residues. The germline V gene has CDR1 SGHRS and CDR2 YFSETQ. This CDR3 is CASSPTTGTVNIQYF. The CDR3 DNA reads TGCGCCAGCAGCCCAACGACAGGGACGGTCAACATTCAGTACTTC.

The chain combines TRBV29-1 with TRBJ1-4, with 9 bases matching TRBD1. This CDR3 spans 17 amino acids. Germline loops: CDR1 SQVTM, CDR2 ANQGSEA. V lost 7 bases and J lost 8; bases outside the gene matches: 20. CDR3 in amino acids: CSASSGTGLLRGEKLFF. For the CDR3, the DNA is TGCAGCGCCTCATCCGGGACAGGGCTTCTACGAGGGGAAAAACTGTTTTTT.

In DNA, the CDR3 is TGTGCCAGCAGCTCGAAGCGGGGTGGCACAGATACGCAGTATTTT. Protein sequence: CASSSKRGGTDTQYF. V and J are TRBV7-2 and TRBJ2-3, with TRBD2 matching over 7 bases. Germline V gene sequence: CDR1 SGHTA, CDR2 FQGNSA. V was pared by 4 bases and J by 1 base, with 5 bases of the junction left unmatched. The CDR3 consists of 15 residues. Using reference TRBV7-2 and TRBJ2-3 for the parts outside the CDR3, the full variable domain is GAGVSQSPSNKVTEKGKDVELRCDPISGHTALYWYRQSLGQGLEFLIYFQGNSAPDKSGLPSDRFSAERTGGSVSTLTIQRTQQEDSAVYLCASSSKRGGTDTQYFGPGTRLTVL.

The chain recombines TRBV20-1 with TRBJ1-5, with D unclear. The CDR3 has 14 residues. CDR1 and CDR2 (germline): DFQATT, SNEGSKA (reference sequence). The V end was cut by 3 bases, the J end by 0 bases, with 9 bases between. The CDR3 nucleotides are TGCAGTGCTAGTAAGTCATATAGCAATCAGCCCCAGCATTTT. Amino acids: CSASKSYSNQPQHF.

V gene TRBV5-1 combines with J gene TRBJ2-3; a weak D match, TRBD2 (5 bases). The V and J ends lost 4 bases and 2 bases respectively, with 11 bases between them. CDR1 SGHRS and CDR2 YFSETQ come from the germline V gene. The CDR3 extends over 14 amino acids. For the CDR3, the DNA is TGCGCCAGCAGCGAACCTAGCAACACAGATACGCAGTATTTT. Protein: CASSEPSNTDTQYF.

This sequence joins TRBV6-2 or TRBV6-3 and TRBJ2-3, with D perhaps TRBD1 or TRBD2 (5 bases each). This CDR3 comprises 15 residues. The germline V gene has CDR1 MNHEY and CDR2 SVGEGT. The ends were cut back, 0 bases at V and 6 bases at J, with 13 bases in the middle. The CDR3 bases are TGTGCCAGCAGTTACTCGGGGGTCGGTGACGATACGCAGTATTTT. It specifies CASSYSGVGDDTQYF.

This sequence joins TRBV3-1 (or the pseudogene TRBV3-2) and TRBJ1-2; 7 bases align to TRBD1. Germline V gene lookup returns CDR1 LGHDT and CDR2 YNNKEL (reference sequence). There are 15 residues in the CDR3. V lost 3 bases and J lost 0; bases outside the gene matches: 4. The CDR3 bases are TGTGCCAGCAGCCACCCAGGGACAGCTAACTATGGCTACACCTTC. Its protein is CASSHPGTANYGYTF.

The CDR3 coding sequence is TGTGCCAGCAGTTACTCTCCGGAAGGACTCAATGAGCAGTTCTTC. This sequence encodes CASSYSPEGLNEQFF. V usage is TRBV6-5 and J usage is TRBJ2-1; possible D gene TRBD2, 5 bases. V was trimmed by 0 bases and J by 6 bases, leaving 12 bases between them. Per germline, CDR1 MNHEY and CDR2 SVGAGI. CDR3 size: 15 residues.